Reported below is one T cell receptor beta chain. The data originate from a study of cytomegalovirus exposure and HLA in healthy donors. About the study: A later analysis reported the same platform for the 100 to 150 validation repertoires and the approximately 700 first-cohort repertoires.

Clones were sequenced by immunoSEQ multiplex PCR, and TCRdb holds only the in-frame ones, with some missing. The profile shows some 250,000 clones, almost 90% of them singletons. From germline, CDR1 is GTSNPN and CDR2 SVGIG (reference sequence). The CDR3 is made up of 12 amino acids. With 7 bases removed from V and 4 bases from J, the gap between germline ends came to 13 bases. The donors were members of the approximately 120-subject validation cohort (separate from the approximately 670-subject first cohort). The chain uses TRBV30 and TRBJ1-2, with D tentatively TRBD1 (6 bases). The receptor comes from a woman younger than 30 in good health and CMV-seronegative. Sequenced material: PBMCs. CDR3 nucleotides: TGTGCCTCAAGGGGGGAGGGCTATGGCTACACCTTC. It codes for CASRGEGYGYTF.